This is a list of T cell receptor beta chains from one sample in a study of spatial heterogeneity in lung cancer. TCRdb reprocessed the 5' RACE reads with MiXCR, giving one entry per CDR3 protein. The sample gives tens of thousands of distinct CDR3 sequences, about an eighth of which show up once; roughly 6.9% is in the top ten. Here the sequenced sample was PBMCs, taken at surgery. All receptors derive from a male donor with early-stage non-small cell lung cancer. Each CDR3 is given without its conserved first and last residue. A D gene is named only where the DNA matches it firmly.

j_call,v_call,d_call,cdr3_aa
TRBJ2-3,TRBV20-1,-,SAKESGGDTQY
TRBJ1-1,TRBV29-1,-,SVEWRTMNTEAF
TRBJ2-7,TRBV20-1,-,SVSWRGTGDEQY
TRBJ2-1,TRBV6-2/TRBV6-3,-,ASSDSRREQF
TRBJ2-5,TRBV4-3,-,ASSQDRQETQY
TRBJ2-1,TRBV24-1,-,ATSDQRQAVGEQF
TRBJ1-3,TRBV25-1,-,ASSEIGGEHGNTIY
TRBJ2-3,TRBV5-1,TRBD1,ASSFRTGISTDTQY
TRBJ2-2,TRBV2,-,ASSEVGANTGELF
TRBJ2-1,TRBV29-1,-,SVARDNEQF
TRBJ2-1,TRBV20-1,-,SAREGAREQF
TRBJ1-1,TRBV11-2,-,ASSLVNWFRGGNTEAF
TRBJ1-1,TRBV19,-,ASSPLASRNAEAF
TRBJ1-2,TRBV2,-,ASSEFIYGYT
TRBJ2-1,TRBV18,TRBD2,ASSPPAAGGPGIEQF
TRBJ2-2,TRBV5-4,TRBD2,ASSLGPGGPDGELF
TRBJ2-1,TRBV29-1,TRBD1,SATGTGGFEQF
TRBJ1-2,TRBV10-3,-,AISAPGQSAYGYT
TRBJ2-5,TRBV4-1,-,ASSQGSLLVPRQETQY
TRBJ2-7,TRBV24-1,-,ATPGQDSYEQY
TRBJ2-7,TRBV7-2,-,ASSLESGRSVYEQY
TRBJ1-6,TRBV5-1,-,ASSLGDFGSDSPLH
TRBJ2-7,TRBV18,TRBD2,ASSSSTSGFYEQY
TRBJ2-3,TRBV3-1,TRBD2,ASSQNKAGAGADTQY
TRBJ2-2,TRBV11-3,TRBD1,ASSPRTGGRTGELF
TRBJ1-1,TRBV11-2,-,ASSPVTVDTEAF
TRBJ2-3,TRBV9,TRBD1,ASSVGGQQTAAQY
TRBJ1-6,TRBV11-2,-,ASSLVPGAVWSPLH
TRBJ1-5,TRBV30,-,AWSEGGKQPQH
TRBJ2-3,TRBV7-2,-,ASSLERLFLGTDTQY
TRBJ1-2,TRBV6-1,-,ASSEGAGDGYT
TRBJ2-2,TRBV15,-,ATSRADGSGELF